One and the same sample provided the 16 T cell receptor beta chains below, sequenced in a study of T-cell memory formation after mild COVID-19. TCRdb re-derived calls from the 5' RACE reads in MiXCR, one entry per CDR3 protein. The data contain a few hundred thousand distinct CDR3 sequences, 20% to 25% of them singletons. Sequenced: PBMCs or a T cell subset sorted from them (not recorded which). The receptors originated from a man younger than 35 who had mild COVID-19 (a few samples of this study predate the infection). Cell type and time point are not known.

This clonotype has only a few counts. This rearrangement joins TRBV5-1 to TRBJ2-5; 9 nucleotides align to TRBD1. The CDR3 has 15 amino acids. Germline V CDR1 and CDR2: SGHRS, YFSETQ. V lost 4 bases to trimming and J lost 5 bases; unmatched junction nucleotides: 9. This chain's CDR3 is CASSLRDRDRETQYF. CDR3 nucleotide sequence: TGCGCCAGCAGCCTAAGGGACAGGGATAGGGAGACCCAGTACTTC.

This clonotype was found a few times. The chain recombines TRBV25-1 with TRBJ2-7; D unresolved. V lost 4 bases, J lost 7 bases, and 8 bases lay in between. This CDR3 has 11 amino acids. Germline CDR1 is MGHDK and CDR2 is SYGVNS. The CDR3 nucleotides read TGTGCCAGCAGTGCTTTGGCGGAGCAGTACTTC. Translating gives CASSALAEQYF.

The table lists this clonotype with a few counts. An end of the junction does not agree with germline; a read error may underlie this. This chain connects TRBV12-3 or TRBV12-4 to TRBJ1-2; TRBD1 is a possible D gene (6 bases). The CDR3 extends over 11 amino acids. CDR3 amino acids: CASSLGGASAF. CDR3 nucleotide sequence: TGTGCCAGCAGTTTAGGGGGGGCTAGCGCCTTC.

The CDR3 coding sequence is TGCGCCAGCAGATTCGTTCGTGGACTCCGCCACGAGCAGTACTTC. Encoded protein: CASRFVRGLRHEQYF. The chain employs TRBV5-1 and TRBJ2-7, with TRBD2 as a possible D gene (5 bases). This CDR3 has 15 amino acids. CDR1 is SGHRS, CDR2 YFSETQ, per germline. The V end was cut by 5 bases, the J end by 5 bases, with 20 bases between.

This clonotype was counted only a few times. The V call is TRBV30, the J call TRBJ1-1, with 7 bases lining up with TRBD1. J lost 5 bases, V lost 5 bases, and 5 bases had no gene match. The CDR3 loop spans 12 amino acids. In germline, CDR1 is GTSNPN, CDR2 SVGIG (reference sequence). CDR3 DNA: TGTGCCTGGGGACAGGCGTGGACTGAAGCTTTCTTT. Translation gives CAWGQAWTEAFF.

The rearrangement joins TRBV7-2 to TRBJ1-2, with D possibly matching TRBD1 (5 bases). The CDR3 is 14 residues long. The germline V and J ends were trimmed by 2 bases and 4 bases, with 11 bases remaining between them. The germline gives CDR1 SGHTA, CDR2 FQGNSA. The CDR3: CASSLHQGSYGYTF. The CDR3 DNA sequence: TGTGCCAGCAGCTTACACCAGGGATCCTATGGCTACACCTTC.

The V gene is TRBV6-2 or TRBV6-3, the J gene TRBJ2-3, with D hard to call. V dropped 8 bases and J dropped 0 bases, with 9 bases sitting between them. There are 13 residues in the CDR3. Germline V gene sequence: CDR1 MNHEY, CDR2 SVGEGT. The CDR3 DNA reads as TGTGCCAGCCTCCGGGTCAGCACAGATACGCAGTATTTT. Its protein product is CASLRVSTDTQYF.

There are a few counts of this clonotype. CDR3 protein: CASSDPNTGELFF. The CDR3 region has the DNA TGCGCCAGCAGCGATCCCAACACCGGGGAGCTGTTTTTT. V usage is TRBV5-1 and J usage is TRBJ2-2; D uncertain. V was pared by 4 bases and J by 2 bases, with 6 bases between. This CDR3 has 13 amino acids. The germline CDR1 and CDR2 sequences are SGHRS and YFSETQ.

The chain couples TRBV7-9 to TRBJ1-2; D might be TRBD1 (6 bases). In germline, CDR1 is SEHNR, CDR2 FQNEAQ (reference sequence). V lost 6 bases and J lost 5, with 25 bases in between. CDR3 size: 17 residues. The CDR3 sequence: CASRRAAGAHEEYGYTF. DNA of the CDR3: TGTGCCAGCAGGAGGGCGGCAGGGGCCCATGAGGAATATGGCTACACCTTC.

The rearrangement uses TRBV7-8 and TRBJ1-1, with 7 bases lining up with TRBD1. CDR1 SGHVS and CDR2 FQNEAQ come from the germline V gene. V lost 6 bases and J lost 6; bases outside the gene matches: 10. CDR3 length: 14 residues. CDR3 amino acids: CASRGSGGLAEAFF. CDR3 nucleotides: TGTGCCAGCAGGGGATCAGGGGGATTGGCTGAAGCTTTCTTT.

CDR3 sequence (DNA): TGTGCCAGCGTCCCCCCGGGGCGACAGGGAGAAAACACCATATATTTT. Translating it yields CASVPPGRQGENTIYF. V usage is TRBV7-9 and J usage is TRBJ1-3, with 7 bases lining up with TRBD1. Trimming removed 8 bases from V and 6 bases from J; junction bases left unmatched: 16. In germline, CDR1 is SEHNR, CDR2 FQNEAQ (reference sequence). The CDR3 length is 16 residues.

This clonotype showed up just a few times. The gene calls are TRBV5-1 and TRBJ1-1; the D is unclear. Germline V lookup: CDR1 SGHRS, CDR2 YFSETQ. CDR3 length: 11 residues. V lost 3 bases to trimming and J lost 7 bases, with 7 bases between them. CDR3 coding DNA: TGCGCCAGCAGCTACGCCAATGAAGCTTTCTTT. The encoded protein is CASSYANEAFF.

This clonotype appeared a few times. The chain uses TRBV10-2 and TRBJ2-2, with TRBD1 as a possible D gene (5 bases). V was clipped by 2 bases and J by 7 bases, with 8 bases between them. This CDR3 has 13 residues. Germline CDR1 WSHSY, CDR2 SAAADI. DNA of the CDR3: TGCGCCAGCAGTGAGCAGGGAATCGGGGAGCTGTTTTTT. This sequence encodes CASSEQGIGELFF.

The chain uses TRBV7-2 and TRBJ2-3; D may correspond to TRBD1 or TRBD2 (5 bases each). Between the trimmed V and J ends, which lost 5 bases and 6 bases, there was a span of 21 bases. The CDR3 sequence is 16 residues long. The V gene's germline CDR1 is SGHTA and CDR2 FQGNSA. The CDR3 bases are TGTGCCAGCAGCCCTAGGGGACCCACCGGTACCGATACGCAGTATTTT. It codes for CASSPRGPTGTDTQYF.

This clonotype was seen more than once but under ten times. This rearrangement joins TRBV6-2 or TRBV6-3 to TRBJ2-3; TRBD1 aligns across 10 bases. J gave up 2 bases and V 0 bases, and 2 bases lay outside the gene matches. Germline assignment: CDR1 MNHEY and CDR2 SVGEGT. The CDR3 covers 16 residues. CDR3 nucleotide sequence: TGTGCCAGCAGTTACTCCGGGACAGGGGCCACAGATACGCAGTATTTT. This sequence encodes CASSYSGTGATDTQYF.

This rearrangement joins TRBV6-2 or TRBV6-3 to TRBJ2-1, with TRBD2 matching 8 bases. Trimming removed 6 bases from V and 7 bases from J; junction bases left unmatched: 17. CDR3 length equals 17 residues. The germline V gene encodes CDR1 MNHEY and CDR2 SVGEGT. CDR3 nucleotides: TGTGCCAGCAGCTATCCCTTGGGTAGCGGGGAGACTAATGAGCAGTTCTTC. Its translation is CASSYPLGSGETNEQFF.